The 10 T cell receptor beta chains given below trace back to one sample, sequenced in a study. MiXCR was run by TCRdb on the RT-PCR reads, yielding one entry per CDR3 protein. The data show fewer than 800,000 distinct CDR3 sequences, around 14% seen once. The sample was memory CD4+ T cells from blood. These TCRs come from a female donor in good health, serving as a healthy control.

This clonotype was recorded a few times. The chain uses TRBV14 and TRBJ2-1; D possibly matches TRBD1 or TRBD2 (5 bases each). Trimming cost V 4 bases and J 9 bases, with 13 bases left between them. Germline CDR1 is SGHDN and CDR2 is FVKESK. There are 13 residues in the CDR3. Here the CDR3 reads CASSRGVGGEQFF. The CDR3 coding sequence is TGTGCCAGCAGCCGGGGCGTAGGAGGTGAGCAGTTCTTC.

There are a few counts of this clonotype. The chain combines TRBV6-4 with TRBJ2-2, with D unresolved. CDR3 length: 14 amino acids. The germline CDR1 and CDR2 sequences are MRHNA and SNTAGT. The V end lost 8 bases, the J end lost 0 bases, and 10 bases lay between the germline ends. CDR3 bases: TGTGCCAGCGAGAAGGAGACGAACACCGGGGAGCTGTTTTTT. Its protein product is CASEKETNTGELFF.

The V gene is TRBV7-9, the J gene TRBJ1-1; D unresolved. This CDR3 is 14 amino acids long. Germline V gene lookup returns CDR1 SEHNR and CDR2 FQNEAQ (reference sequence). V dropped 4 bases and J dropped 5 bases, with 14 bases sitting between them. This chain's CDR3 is CASSSQQTTTEAFF. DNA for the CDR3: TGTGCCAGCAGCTCCCAACAAACGACGACTGAAGCTTTCTTT.

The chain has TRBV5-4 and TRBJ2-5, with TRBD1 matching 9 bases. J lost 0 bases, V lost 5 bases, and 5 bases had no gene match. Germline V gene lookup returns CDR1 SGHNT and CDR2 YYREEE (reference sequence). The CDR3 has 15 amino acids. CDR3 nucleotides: TGTGCCAGCAGGGTGGACAGGGGCAACCAAGAGACCCAGTACTTC. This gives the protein CASRVDRGNQETQYF.

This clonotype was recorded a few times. The CDR3 region is CASSYDRGVSPLHF. The DNA for the CDR3 is TGTGCCAGCAGTTACGACAGGGGAGTCTCACCCCTCCACTTT. V is TRBV6-5 and J is TRBJ1-6; 8 bases are a match to TRBD1. The CDR3 is made up of 14 amino acids. The germline CDR1 and CDR2 sequences are MNHEY and SVGAGI. Trimming cost V 2 bases and J 10 bases; bases outside gene matches: 4.

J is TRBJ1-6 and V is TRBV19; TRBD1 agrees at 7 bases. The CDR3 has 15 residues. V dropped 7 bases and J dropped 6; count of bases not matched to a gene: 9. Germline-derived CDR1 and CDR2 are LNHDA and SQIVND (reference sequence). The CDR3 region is CASTRRDSRNSPLHF. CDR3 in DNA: TGTGCCAGTACTAGACGGGACAGTCGTAATTCACCCCTCCACTTT.

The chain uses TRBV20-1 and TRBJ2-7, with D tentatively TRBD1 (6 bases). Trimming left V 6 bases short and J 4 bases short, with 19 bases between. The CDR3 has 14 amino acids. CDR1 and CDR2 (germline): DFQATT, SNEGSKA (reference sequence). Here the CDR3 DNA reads TGCAGTGCCCCTTATTCTGGGGGCCAGTACGAGCAGTACTTC. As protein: CSAPYSGGQYEQYF.

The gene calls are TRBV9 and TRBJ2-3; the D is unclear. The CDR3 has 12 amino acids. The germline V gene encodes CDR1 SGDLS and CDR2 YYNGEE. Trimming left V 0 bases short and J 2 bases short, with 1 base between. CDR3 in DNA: TGTGCCAGCAGCGTAGACACAGATACGCAGTATTTT. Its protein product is CASSVDTDTQYF.

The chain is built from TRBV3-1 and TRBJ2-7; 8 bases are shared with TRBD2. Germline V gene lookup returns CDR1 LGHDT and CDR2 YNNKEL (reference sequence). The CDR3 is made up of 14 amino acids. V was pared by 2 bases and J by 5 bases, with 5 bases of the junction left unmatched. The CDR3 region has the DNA TGTGCCAGCAGCCAAAGCGGGAGTTTGAACGAGCAGTACTTC. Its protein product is CASSQSGSLNEQYF.

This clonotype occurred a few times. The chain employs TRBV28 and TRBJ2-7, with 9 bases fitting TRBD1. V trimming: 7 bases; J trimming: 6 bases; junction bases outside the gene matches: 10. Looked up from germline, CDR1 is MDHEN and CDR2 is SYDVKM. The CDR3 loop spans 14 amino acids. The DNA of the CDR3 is TGTGCCAGCACCCCAACAGGGGGCGCGGGCGAGCAGTACTTC. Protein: CASTPTGGAGEQYF.